This T cell receptor beta chain derives from a study of cytomegalovirus exposure and HLA in healthy donors. With V trimmed by 4 bases and J by 6 bases, 9 bases remained unmatched. This CDR3 is built from 14 residues. Germline V gene data show CDR1 as SGHNT and CDR2 as YYREEE (reference sequence). PCR involved 60 Vbeta and 13 Jbeta primers. Repertoires were generated with immunoSEQ multiplex PCR, while TCRdb's copy carries only in-frame clones and drops some. The sample contains roughly 120,000 clones, 73% of which appear only once. V is TRBV5-4 and J is TRBJ2-7; 8 bases align to TRBD1. The sequence was obtained from a man aged 35 to 55 in good health and CMV-seronegative. The sequencing sample was made of PBMCs. The CDR3 coding sequence is TGTGCCAGCAGCACAGGGACAGGTTGGCGCGAGCAGTACTTC. It translates to CASSTGTGWREQYF.